The T cell receptor (beta chain) under discussion was sequenced for a study of cytomegalovirus exposure and HLA in healthy donors. Study outcomes and limitations: Reportedly, fewer N-insertions than the approximately 600-donor mean appeared in an Asian-associated ancestry cluster in a later analysis.

J lost 8 bases, V lost 6 bases, and 10 bases had no gene match. The CDR3 has 14 amino acids. Germline V gene data show CDR1 as MNHEY and CDR2 as SVGAGI. The study ran its PCR with 60 Vbeta and 13 Jbeta primers. Profiled with immunoSEQ multiplex PCR; TCRdb holds only in-frame clones, not every one. The sample holds some 190,000 clones, over 60% seen once. Only one count was recorded for this clone. Its target is unknown. This sequence originates from a woman aged 40 to 49 in good health and CMV-seronegative. The sample taken for sequencing was PBMCs. The chain carries TRBV6-5 and TRBJ1-2; 9 bases match TRBD1. The CDR3 DNA reads as TGTGCCAGCAGAGGACAGGGGAGAACGGGGGGCTACACCTTC. Its protein is CASRGQGRTGGYTF.